The 3 T cell receptor beta chains presented below share a single source sample, sequenced in a study of T-cell reconstitution after alpha-beta-depleted transplantation in children. The authors prepared the TCRbeta library with unique molecular identifiers. Each CDR3 protein is one row after TCRdb ran MiXCR on the PCR reads. This table holds about 360,000 distinct CDR3 sequences, about an eighth found once. The sequencing used PBMCs, collected from the stem cell graft. The receptor source for this set is a human donor who donated a stem cell graft to a child with Fanconi anemia.

This clonotype was detected a few times. This rearrangement joins TRBV4-3 to TRBJ2-7; D call uncertain. Germline V gene sequence: CDR1 LGHNA, CDR2 YSLEER. The CDR3 extends over 15 amino acids. V was shortened by 0 bases and J by 2 bases, with 11 bases between the two germline ends. CDR3 sequence (DNA): TGCGCCAGCAGCCAAGAGTGGGAAGAGACCTACGAGCAGTACTTC. Translating gives CASSQEWEETYEQYF.

This clonotype was picked up many times. The chain recombines TRBV10-3 with TRBJ2-5, with TRBD1 as a possible D gene (5 bases). Trimming shortened V by 11 bases and J by 2 bases, and 15 bases separated the two germline ends. This CDR3 has 13 residues. Germline loops: CDR1 ENHRY, CDR2 SYGVKD. Here the CDR3 DNA reads TGTGCCTCCCAGGGCCAGGGTCAAGAGACCCAGTACTTC. This gives the protein CASQGQGQETQYF.

V and J are TRBV6-1 and TRBJ2-1, with unresolved D. V was pared by 4 bases and J by 2 bases, with 9 bases between. The germline CDR1 and CDR2 sequences are MNHNS and SASEGT. The CDR3 totals 14 residues. CDR3 in amino acids: CASSGTDAYNEQFF. The CDR3 DNA sequence: TGTGCCAGCAGTGGGACGGATGCCTACAATGAGCAGTTCTTC.